A selection of T cell receptor beta chains follows, all from one sample in a study of T cell repertoires in cytomegalovirus infection. MiXCR, applied by TCRdb to the reads, yields one record per CDR3 protein. The sample contains 750,000 to 950,000 distinct CDR3 sequences, almost 30% of which appear only once. These receptors' targets are unknown. The source material was cultured CD8+ T cells from PBMCs, sampled from culture after CMV antigen stimulation. The origin of the receptors is a human donor in good health (CMV status not recorded). Some clones in this sample may be carry-over from other donors' samples. The CDR3 runs from the conserved cysteine through the conserved F or W. A D gene is named only where the DNA matches it firmly. Where a row states a size, it is once, few, many or the class of an expanded clone; other rows omit it.

j_gene: TRBJ2-3
abundance: many
v_gene: TRBV11-2
d_gene: TRBD2
CDR3aa: CASSALAGLEDSTDTQYF
CDR3nt: TGTGCCAGCAGCGCCCTAGCGGGGTTAGAAGATAGCACAGATACGCAGTATTTT

j_gene: TRBJ1-2
abundance: few
v_gene: TRBV10-3
d_gene: TRBD1
CDR3aa: CAISGTANFYGYTF
CDR3nt: TGTGCCATCAGCGGGACAGCAAACTTCTATGGCTACACCTTC

j_gene: TRBJ2-1
abundance: few
v_gene: TRBV7-2
d_gene: NA
CDR3aa: CASAVGSEQFF
CDR3nt: TGTGCCAGCGCCGTAGGAAGTGAGCAGTTCTTC

j_gene: TRBJ1-3
abundance: NA
v_gene: TRBV7-9
d_gene: NA
CDR3aa: CASSFRGPSGNTIYF
CDR3nt: TGTGCCAGCAGCTTCAGAGGCCCCTCTGGAAACACCATATATTTT

j_gene: TRBJ2-3
abundance: many
v_gene: TRBV7-2
d_gene: NA
CDR3aa: CASSSWGHAVTDTQYF
CDR3nt: TGTGCCAGCAGCTCCTGGGGACACGCTGTCACAGATACGCAGTATTTT

j_gene: TRBJ2-2
abundance: NA
v_gene: TRBV12-3/TRBV12-4
d_gene: TRBD1
CDR3aa: CASSRPGVQGTGELFF
CDR3nt: TGTGCCAGCAGCCGCCCGGGCGTACAGGGGACCGGGGAGCTGTTTTTT

j_gene: TRBJ2-1
abundance: many
v_gene: TRBV13
d_gene: TRBD2
CDR3aa: CASSPPLAGVGNEQFF
CDR3nt: TGTGCCAGCAGCCCGCCCCTAGCGGGGGTGGGAAATGAGCAGTTCTTC

j_gene: TRBJ2-1
abundance: few
v_gene: TRBV7-9
d_gene: NA
CDR3aa: CASIRGTPDNEQFF
CDR3nt: TGTGCCAGCATCCGGGGGACCCCCGATAATGAGCAGTTCTTC

j_gene: TRBJ1-2
abundance: few
v_gene: TRBV11-2
d_gene: TRBD1
CDR3aa: CASSTTGGYYGYTF
CDR3nt: TGTGCCAGCAGCACCACAGGGGGCTACTATGGCTACACCTTC

j_gene: TRBJ2-2
abundance: few
v_gene: TRBV27
d_gene: TRBD2
CDR3aa: CASSLGTSAFYTGELFF
CDR3nt: TGTGCCAGCAGTTTGGGGACTAGCGCGTTTTACACCGGGGAGCTGTTTTTT

j_gene: TRBJ1-4
abundance: NA
v_gene: TRBV6-5
d_gene: NA
CDR3aa: CASSYSTEQVNEKLFF
CDR3nt: TGTGCCAGCAGTTACTCGACAGAACAAGTTAATGAAAAACTGTTTTTT

j_gene: TRBJ1-4
abundance: few
v_gene: TRBV15
d_gene: NA
CDR3aa: CATSETGYGGEKLFF
CDR3nt: TGTGCCACCAGCGAGACAGGCTATGGGGGTGAAAAACTGTTTTTT

j_gene: TRBJ2-1
abundance: NA
v_gene: TRBV19
d_gene: TRBD2
CDR3aa: CASSIALAGVSSYNEQFF
CDR3nt: TGTGCCAGTAGTATAGCACTAGCGGGGGTAAGCTCCTACAATGAGCAGTTCTTC

j_gene: TRBJ2-7
abundance: many
v_gene: TRBV7-9
d_gene: TRBD1
CDR3aa: CASSPRQGATYEQYF
CDR3nt: TGTGCCAGCAGCCCTCGCCAGGGGGCTACCTACGAGCAGTACTTC

j_gene: TRBJ2-7
abundance: NA
v_gene: TRBV6-2/TRBV6-3
d_gene: NA
CDR3aa: CASGTGSRITYEQYF
CDR3nt: TGTGCCAGCGGAACGGGCTCCCGGATAACCTACGAGCAGTACTTC

j_gene: TRBJ1-2
abundance: NA
v_gene: TRBV27
d_gene: NA
CDR3aa: CASSLYRANYGYTF
CDR3nt: TGTGCCAGCAGTTTATACAGGGCTAACTATGGCTACACCTTC

j_gene: TRBJ1-4
abundance: NA
v_gene: TRBV5-3
d_gene: TRBD1
CDR3aa: CASSLAGGDEKLFF
CDR3nt: TGTGCCAGCAGCTTGGCAGGGGGGGATGAAAAACTGTTTTTT

j_gene: TRBJ2-2
abundance: many
v_gene: TRBV12-3/TRBV12-4
d_gene: NA
CDR3aa: CASSLGDTGELFF
CDR3nt: TGTGCCAGCAGTTTAGGGGACACCGGGGAGCTGTTTTTT

j_gene: TRBJ1-1
abundance: many
v_gene: TRBV27
d_gene: TRBD1
CDR3aa: CASSLLHRGYGTEAFF
CDR3nt: TGTGCCAGCAGTTTGCTCCACAGGGGCTACGGCACTGAAGCTTTCTTT

j_gene: TRBJ2-4
abundance: few
v_gene: TRBV7-9
d_gene: NA
CDR3aa: CATTDREGFRGKNIQYF
CDR3nt: TGTGCCACCACAGATAGGGAAGGGTTTCGAGGCAAAAACATTCAGTACTTC

j_gene: TRBJ2-5
abundance: NA
v_gene: TRBV7-9
d_gene: NA
CDR3aa: CASSSSAQETQYF
CDR3nt: TGTGCCAGCAGTTCCTCGGCCCAAGAGACCCAGTACTTC

j_gene: TRBJ2-1
abundance: few
v_gene: TRBV12-3/TRBV12-4
d_gene: NA
CDR3aa: CASTPQGYNEQFF
CDR3nt: TGTGCCAGCACCCCCCAGGGCTACAATGAGCAGTTCTTC

j_gene: TRBJ1-2
abundance: NA
v_gene: TRBV6-5
d_gene: NA
CDR3aa: CASSSSGTSLFGYTF
CDR3nt: TGTGCCAGCAGTTCATCCGGGACATCACTGTTTGGCTACACCTTC

j_gene: TRBJ2-1
abundance: NA
v_gene: TRBV9
d_gene: TRBD2
CDR3aa: CASSVGTSGYNEQFF
CDR3nt: TGTGCCAGCAGCGTAGGGACTAGCGGATACAATGAGCAGTTCTTC

j_gene: TRBJ1-1
abundance: few
v_gene: TRBV19
d_gene: NA
CDR3aa: CASSSRWQGANTEAFF
CDR3nt: TGTGCCAGTAGTTCAAGGTGGCAAGGAGCGAACACTGAAGCTTTCTTT

j_gene: TRBJ2-1
abundance: NA
v_gene: TRBV24-1
d_gene: NA
CDR3aa: CATSDGQGSNEQFF
CDR3nt: TGTGCCACCAGTGATGGGCAGGGGAGCAATGAGCAGTTCTTC

j_gene: TRBJ2-6
abundance: few
v_gene: TRBV6-5
d_gene: NA
CDR3aa: CASSPDPLPPRGANVLTF
CDR3nt: TGTGCCAGCAGCCCCGACCCCCTTCCTCCTCGAGGGGCCAACGTCCTGACTTTC

j_gene: TRBJ2-1
abundance: many
v_gene: TRBV7-6
d_gene: NA
CDR3aa: CASSLAGSGDEQFF
CDR3nt: TGTGCCAGCAGCTTAGCGGGTTCAGGGGATGAGCAGTTCTTC

j_gene: TRBJ2-5
abundance: few
v_gene: TRBV24-1
d_gene: NA
CDR3aa: CATSDSTAQETQYF
CDR3nt: TGTGCCACCAGTGATTCAACAGCTCAAGAGACCCAGTACTTC

j_gene: TRBJ2-1
abundance: NA
v_gene: TRBV5-6
d_gene: TRBD1
CDR3aa: CASSSGGGSYNEQFF
CDR3nt: TGTGCCAGCAGCTCAGGGGGCGGATCCTACAATGAGCAGTTCTTC

j_gene: TRBJ2-5
abundance: NA
v_gene: TRBV12-3/TRBV12-4
d_gene: NA
CDR3aa: CASSFYRLEQETQYF
CDR3nt: TGTGCCAGCAGTTTTTACAGGTTGGAGCAAGAGACCCAGTACTTC

j_gene: TRBJ2-5
abundance: NA
v_gene: TRBV7-4
d_gene: NA
CDR3aa: CASSTDGEDMATQYF
CDR3nt: TGTGCCAGCAGTACGGACGGTGAAGATATGGCGACCCAGTACTTC

j_gene: TRBJ1-1
abundance: few
v_gene: TRBV12-5
d_gene: NA
CDR3aa: CASGLDSITEAFF
CDR3nt: TGTGCTAGTGGTTTGGACAGCATCACTGAAGCTTTCTTT

j_gene: TRBJ2-5
abundance: NA
v_gene: TRBV6-1
d_gene: TRBD2
CDR3aa: CASSEAPSGETYQETQYF
CDR3nt: TGTGCCAGCAGTGAAGCCCCTAGCGGGGAGACGTACCAAGAGACCCAGTACTTC

j_gene: TRBJ1-5
abundance: NA
v_gene: TRBV12-3/TRBV12-4
d_gene: NA
CDR3aa: CASSLGPDNSNQPQHF
CDR3nt: TGTGCCAGCAGTTTAGGGCCGGACAATAGCAATCAGCCCCAGCATTTT

j_gene: TRBJ2-1
abundance: NA
v_gene: TRBV7-2
d_gene: NA
CDR3aa: CASSLRHRNEQFF
CDR3nt: TGTGCCAGCAGCCTCCGGCATAGAAATGAGCAGTTCTTC